These 20 T cell receptor beta chains originate from one sample sequenced in a study of cytomegalovirus exposure and HLA in healthy donors. PCR employed 60 Vbeta and 13 Jbeta primers. TCRdb keeps only in-frame clones here, not all; method: immunoSEQ multiplex PCR. The sample includes roughly 80,000 clones, about four fifths of them seen just once. The sequenced sample consisted of PBMCs. Every receptor here comes from a woman between 50 and 59 years old in good health and CMV-seronegative.

The chain has TRBV15 and TRBJ2-7, with a tentative D call TRBD1 (5 bases). Trimming shortened V by 6 bases and J by 6 bases, and 15 bases separated the two germline ends. Germline CDR1 reads LNHNV; CDR2 reads YYDKDF (reference sequence). There are 13 residues in the CDR3. This chain's CDR3 is CATSNKGISEQYF. CDR3 DNA sequence: TGTGCCACCAGTAATAAGGGGATTAGCGAGCAGTACTTC.

J is TRBJ2-3 and V is TRBV15; D may be TRBD2 (7 bases). The CDR3 is 15 amino acids. Trimming took off 5 bases at V and 6 bases at J, with 18 bases between the two ends. Germline V gene sequence: CDR1 LNHNV, CDR2 YYDKDF (reference sequence). The CDR3: CATSHSPTGGDTQYF. The CDR3 nucleotides are TGTGCCACCAGCCATTCCCCAACGGGGGGCGATACGCAGTATTTT.

This chain links TRBV7-5 with TRBJ1-5; the table's TRBD1 call for D was not verified on the DNA. TRBV7-5 is a known pseudogene. This CDR3 region has 13 residues. This chain's CDR3 is CARSLRGNQPQHF. For the CDR3, the DNA is TGTGCCAGAAGCTTAAGGGGGAATCAGCCCCAGCATTTT.

This sequence joins TRBV7-8 and TRBJ2-7; 12 bases are shared with TRBD2. V lost 8 bases and J lost 10; bases outside the gene matches: 12. Germline V CDR1 and CDR2: SGHVS, FQNEAQ. This CDR3 region has 14 residues. The CDR3 DNA follows: TGTGCCAGCGGGCCCCTAGCGGGGGGGCCGGGACAGTACGTC. It codes for CASGPLAGGPGQYV.

The count of this clone is one. The chain links TRBV6-1 to TRBJ1-1, with a tentative D call TRBD1 (5 bases). The CDR3 is made up of 13 amino acids. Germline V gives CDR1 MNHNS, CDR2 SASEGT. Trimming took off 8 bases at V and 1 base at J, with 11 bases between the two ends. In DNA form, the CDR3 reads TGTGCCAGCCGGACGGGGGGGAACACTGAAGCTTTCTTT. It yields the protein CASRTGGNTEAFF.

The chain combines TRBV9 with TRBJ2-7; TRBD1 matches at 9 bases. CDR1 SGDLS and CDR2 YYNGEE come from the germline V gene. V dropped 4 bases and J dropped 5; count of bases not matched to a gene: 10. This CDR3 is 15 amino acids long. CDR3 in amino acids: CASSTSGTGFNEQYF. The CDR3 DNA is TGTGCCAGCAGCACTTCCGGGACAGGGTTCAACGAGCAGTACTTC.

CDR3 coding DNA: TGTGCCAGCAGCGACCGGGACAGGGCTTCCACAGATACGCAGTATTTT. Translating gives CASSDRDRASTDTQYF. V and J are TRBV7-9 and TRBJ2-3; 9 bases match TRBD1. Trimming cost V 5 bases and J 2 bases; bases outside gene matches: 8. There are 16 residues in the CDR3. Germline CDR1 and CDR2: SEHNR and FQNEAQ (reference sequence).

The chain links TRBV4-3 to TRBJ2-2; TRBD2 matches at 14 bases. Germline CDR1 LGHNA, CDR2 YSLEER. The CDR3 totals 19 residues. With V trimmed by 1 base and J by 5 bases, 9 bases remained unmatched. CDR3 residues: CASSQATSGGAFVTGELFF. The CDR3 DNA reads TGCGCCAGCAGCCAAGCGACTAGCGGGGGGGCCTTTGTTACCGGGGAGCTGTTTTTT.

This clone was counted between two and nine times. The V gene is TRBV5-1, the J gene TRBJ1-1; no definite D call. Trimming took off 4 bases at V and 7 bases at J, with 8 bases between the two ends. Germline CDR1 and CDR2: SGHRS and YFSETQ. The CDR3 sequence is 11 residues long. Here the CDR3 DNA reads TGCGCCAGCAGCGTAGGAGTTGAAGCTTTCTTT. As protein: CASSVGVEAFF.

The chain is built from TRBV5-1 and TRBJ2-4, with 9 nucleotides matching TRBD2. The CDR3 is made up of 15 amino acids. The germline V gene encodes CDR1 SGHRS and CDR2 YFSETQ. The trim removed 0 bases at V and 7 bases at J, leaving 5 bases unmatched. In DNA form, the CDR3 reads TGCGCCAGCAGCTTGGGGGCGGCGGGAGGGAACATTCAGTACTTC. Translation: CASSLGAAGGNIQYF.

In its sample, this clone is medium-sized. The rearrangement uses TRBV6-6 and TRBJ1-2, with TRBD1 identical over 10 bases. From germline, CDR1 is MNHNY and CDR2 SVGAGI (reference sequence). J gave up 6 bases and V 6 bases, and 7 bases lay outside the gene matches. The CDR3 has 14 residues. CDR3 sequence: CASRPTGTGDGYTF. DNA for the CDR3: TGTGCCAGCAGACCAACCGGGACAGGGGATGGCTACACCTTC.

The rearrangement uses TRBV4-2 and TRBJ1-4; 7 bases align to TRBD1. Per the germline V gene, CDR1 is LGHNA and CDR2 is YNFKEQ. V lost 7 bases, J lost 5 bases, and 10 bases stayed unmatched. CDR3 length: 15 residues. The CDR3 DNA reads TGTGCCAGCACCCAGGCAGGGGGGTTAAATGAAAAACTGTTTTTT. Translated, it gives CASTQAGGLNEKLFF.

This chain uses TRBV7-9 with TRBJ2-2, with 7 bases fitting TRBD2. Germline CDR1 SEHNR, CDR2 FQNEAQ (reference sequence). CDR3 length equals 17 residues. Germline trimming cut 5 bases from V and 1 base from J; bases unmatched to any gene: 10. In DNA, the CDR3 is TGTGCCAGCAGCCCCCGATCGGGCGGGAGGAACACCGGGGAGCTGTTTTTT. Its translation: CASSPRSGGRNTGELFF.

The rearrangement uses TRBV7-9 and TRBJ1-4; possibly TRBD1 for D (5 bases). V dropped 7 bases and J dropped 12 bases, with 36 bases sitting between them. The length of the CDR3 is 19 residues. The V gene's germline CDR1 is SEHNR and CDR2 FQNEAQ (reference sequence). Here the CDR3 DNA reads TGTGCCAGCACCGACAGACCTACACTGGGAGGAGGCAGACACAGAGAACTGTTTTTT. Translated: CASTDRPTLGGGRHRELFF.

The chain is built from TRBV28 and TRBJ2-5, with a tentative D call TRBD1 (6 bases). CDR1 and CDR2 from the germline V gene are MDHEN and SYDVKM. The CDR3 runs to 15 residues. Trimming shortened V by 5 bases and J by 1 base, and 14 bases separated the two germline ends. CDR3 coding DNA: TGTGCCAGCAGTGGACAGAGACAATCCCAAGAGACCCAGTACTTC. It specifies CASSGQRQSQETQYF.

V and J are TRBV12-5 and TRBJ1-2; 7 bases align to TRBD1. This CDR3 contains 13 residues. V gave up 1 base and J gave up 8 bases; unmatched junction bases: 4. CDR1 and CDR2 (germline): LGHNT, FRNRAP. The CDR3 DNA follows: TGTGCTAGTGGTTTGGGACAGGGAGCCGGCTACACCTTC. As protein: CASGLGQGAGYTF.

V is TRBV19 and J is TRBJ1-1; no firm D call. This CDR3 has 14 amino acids. Trimming cost V 6 bases and J 4 bases, with 15 bases left between them. Germline values: CDR1 LNHDA, CDR2 SQIVND (reference sequence). The CDR3 protein is CASSPGLTFTEAFF. CDR3 sequence (DNA): TGTGCCAGTAGCCCAGGACTGACCTTCACTGAAGCTTTCTTT.

The chain recombines TRBV6-5 with TRBJ2-7, with TRBD2 identical over 11 bases. The length of the CDR3 is 15 residues. V trimming: 6 bases; J trimming: 7 bases; junction bases outside the gene matches: 11. Germline lookup yields CDR1 MNHEY and CDR2 SVGAGI. The CDR3 sequence: CASSPGIAGGWEQYF. CDR3 nucleotide sequence: TGTGCCAGCAGCCCCGGTATAGCGGGAGGGTGGGAGCAGTACTTC.

A single count supports this clone. The J gene is TRBJ1-1, the V gene TRBV12-5, with D perhaps matching TRBD1 (6 bases). V lost 7 bases and J 2 bases, leaving 14 bases between the germline ends. Germline V gives CDR1 LGHNT, CDR2 FRNRAP. The CDR3 has 14 amino acids. Written as DNA, the CDR3 is TGTGCTAGTGCCGGGAGGGGGGACAACACTGAAGCTTTCTTT. This gives the protein CASAGRGDNTEAFF.

V gene TRBV19 combines with J gene TRBJ2-1; the match to TRBD2 covers 9 bases. Germline CDR1 reads LNHDA; CDR2 reads SQIVND (reference sequence). The junction had 5 bases not matched to a gene; V was cut back by 10 bases and J by 4 bases. This CDR3 region has 13 residues. The CDR3, as DNA: TGTGCCACCGGGACTAGCCTATACAATGAGCAGTTCTTC. It yields the protein CATGTSLYNEQFF.